This T cell receptor beta chain is from a study of T cells after yellow fever vaccination. Study in general: SMART-Seq v4 Ultra Low Input served to prepare low-cell-number fractions.

A single record per CDR3 protein comes from TCRdb applying MiXCR to the 5' RACE reads. The sample lists approximately 450,000 distinct CDR3 sequences, around a sixth occurring once. The germline V gene encodes CDR1 MNHEY and CDR2 SVGAGI. V lost 6 bases and J lost 8, with 19 bases in between. This CDR3 contains 14 residues. The chain carries TRBV6-5 and TRBJ1-1; TRBD1 is a possible D gene (5 bases). The source material was PBMCs, sampled before the yellow fever booster vaccination. The clonotype was recovered from a man aged 18-30 years who received the YFV17D yellow fever vaccine. The DNA for the CDR3 is TGTGCCAGCAGAGAGACAGCGGGTCGTATCGAAGCTTTCTTT. This encodes CASRETAGRIEAFF.